This T cell receptor (beta chain) was sequenced in a study of T cell responses to AZD1222 COVID-19 vaccine. As concerns this clone: Its target is unknown.

Deletions cut 2 bases from V and 2 bases from J, with 11 bases between. CDR1 and CDR2 from the germline V gene are SNHLY and FYNNEI. CDR3 length equals 15 residues. TCRdb keeps only in-frame clones here, not all; method: immunoSEQ multiplex PCR. The top ten hold over 0.95% of the sample, which has fewer than 180,000 clones, approximately 94% seen once. Study outcomes and limitations: Per reports, nearly half of all spike-specific TCRs target regions that are unmutated in variants.

The V and J genes are TRBV2 and TRBJ2-3; a possible D gene is TRBD2 (5 bases). The sample in question was peripheral blood, obtained on day 0 of AZD1222 vaccination. The clonotype was recovered from an adult in good health. The CDR3 nucleotides are TGTGCCAGCAGTGAACGGCGGGTTTTCACAGATACGCAGTATTTT. Translated, it gives CASSERRVFTDTQYF.